A selection of T cell receptor beta chains follows, all from one sample in a study of patients and donors after allogeneic stem cell transplantation. TCRdb re-analysed the RT-PCR reads in MiXCR, keeping a single row per CDR3 protein. The data contain 84,000 or so distinct CDR3 sequences, 40% to 60% of them singletons. The sample taken for sequencing was blood, either unsorted or a sorted T cell fraction (not recorded which). Receptor source: a human donor who was either an allogeneic HSCT recipient or a stem cell or donor lymphocyte infusion donor (not recorded which). It is not recorded whose cells these are; they may come from a transplant donor. CDR3s include the opening cysteine and the closing phenylalanine or tryptophan. The D gene is left open where the match is weak. Only part of the rows carry a size: once, few, many, or a class if the clone is expanded.

>15|TRBV6-5|TRBD1|TRBJ2-2|-
TGTGCCAGCAGTTACTCGACAGGGTACACCGGGGAGCTGTTTTTT
CASSYSTGYTGELFF
>15|TRBV4-2|-|TRBJ1-4|few
TGTGCCAGCAGCCAAGATGCGGCAACTAATGAAAAACTGTTTTTT
CASSQDAATNEKLFF
>15|TRBV5-1|TRBD1|TRBJ1-1|-
TGCGCCAGCAGCTCGAATAGACAGGGTGGCACTGAAGCTTTCTTT
CASSSNRQGGTEAFF
>14|TRBV7-9|-|TRBJ2-3|-
TGTGCCAGCAGCTCTACCAAGGGAACAGATACGCAGTATTTT
CASSSTKGTDTQYF
>15|TRBV9|-|TRBJ1-5|-
TGTGCCAGCAGCTATTGGTTCGGGTCAGGACAGCCCCAGCATTTT
CASSYWFGSGQPQHF
>18|TRBV19|-|TRBJ1-5|-
TGTGCCAGTAGTATCTTTTTCACCAGAGGCTATAGCAATCAGCCCCAGCATTTT
CASSIFFTRGYSNQPQHF
>14|TRBV28|-|TRBJ1-5|few
TGTGCCAGCAGCCGGGGGGGGCTCAATCAGCCCCAGCATTTT
CASSRGGLNQPQHF
>13|TRBV6-2/TRBV6-3|-|TRBJ1-1|few
TGTGCCAGCGGTCCTGGGGGGGGTACTGAAGCTTTCTTT
CASGPGGGTEAFF
>16|TRBV10-3|TRBD1|TRBJ1-6|few
TGTGCCATCAGTGCATCGGACAGGGGAAATAATTCACCCCTCCACTTT
CAISASDRGNNSPLHF
>13|TRBV7-2|-|TRBJ1-4|-
TGTGCCAGCAGCTTAGTTAGAGAGGAAAAACTGTTTTTT
CASSLVREEKLFF
>12|TRBV20-1|-|TRBJ1-2|once
TGCAGTGCTAGAGGGGCGGATGGTGGCTACACCTTC
CSARGADGGYTF
>19|TRBV6-2/TRBV6-3|-|TRBJ1-2|-
TGTGCCAGCAGTTACGCCATGTTTTCCCGGGACGGATATAACTATGGCTACACCTTC
CASSYAMFSRDGYNYGYTF
>17|TRBV27|TRBD2|TRBJ2-1|-
TGTGCCAGCAGTTTTTCTAGCGGGAGTATTGTCCACAATGAGCAGTTCTTC
CASSFSSGSIVHNEQFF
>14|TRBV12-3/TRBV12-4|-|TRBJ1-3|-
TGTGCCAGCAGATCGGCACTCTCTGGAAACACCATATATTTT
CASRSALSGNTIYF
>14|TRBV5-1|-|TRBJ2-5|few
TGCGCCAGCAGTCCCCCCCGGACACAAGAGACCCAGTACTTC
CASSPPRTQETQYF
>12|TRBV6-2/TRBV6-3|-|TRBJ1-2|-
TGTGCCAGCAACGGGAAAAACTATGGCTACACCTTC
CASNGKNYGYTF
>16|TRBV28|TRBD2|TRBJ2-3|-
TGTGCCAGCAGTTTACGGGTGCGGGGGAGCACAGATACGCAGTATTTT
CASSLRVRGSTDTQYF
>14|TRBV28|-|TRBJ1-2|-
TGTGCCAGCAGTATTGGACAGTCTAACTATGGCTACACCTTC
CASSIGQSNYGYTF
>16|TRBV5-1|TRBD1|TRBJ1-1|-
TGCGCCAGCAGCTCGCGGACAGGAGGCGGAACAACTGAAGCTTTCTTT
CASSSRTGGGTTEAFF
>14|TRBV7-2|-|TRBJ1-2|-
TGTGCCAGCAGCTTTGACGCGGGGGGCTATGGCTACACCTTC
CASSFDAGGYGYTF
>14|TRBV6-1|-|TRBJ1-1|-
TGTGCCAGCAGTGAACAAGGGCTGAACACTGAAGCTTTCTTT
CASSEQGLNTEAFF
>15|TRBV4-1|-|TRBJ1-1|few
TGCGCCAGCAGCCCAATAACAGGGATGAACACTGAAGCTTTCTTT
CASSPITGMNTEAFF
>13|TRBV27|-|TRBJ1-3|-
TGTGCCAGCAGTCCGTCGCCTGGAAACACCATATATTTT
CASSPSPGNTIYF
>15|TRBV19|TRBD1|TRBJ1-2|-
TGTGCCAGTATACCCCGACAGGGGGCGAACTATGGCTACACCTTC
CASIPRQGANYGYTF
>12|TRBV5-5|-|TRBJ1-1|-
TGTGCCAGCAGCTTCACAACTAGCCAAGCTTTCTTT
CASSFTTSQAFF
>12|TRBV20-1|-|TRBJ1-5|few
TGCAGTGCTAGAGAGGCTCTACAGCCCCAGCATTTT
CSAREALQPQHF
>15|TRBV10-3|TRBD1|TRBJ1-6|-
TGTGCCATCACCACCGGGACAGGAGATAATTCACCCCTCCACTTT
CAITTGTGDNSPLHF